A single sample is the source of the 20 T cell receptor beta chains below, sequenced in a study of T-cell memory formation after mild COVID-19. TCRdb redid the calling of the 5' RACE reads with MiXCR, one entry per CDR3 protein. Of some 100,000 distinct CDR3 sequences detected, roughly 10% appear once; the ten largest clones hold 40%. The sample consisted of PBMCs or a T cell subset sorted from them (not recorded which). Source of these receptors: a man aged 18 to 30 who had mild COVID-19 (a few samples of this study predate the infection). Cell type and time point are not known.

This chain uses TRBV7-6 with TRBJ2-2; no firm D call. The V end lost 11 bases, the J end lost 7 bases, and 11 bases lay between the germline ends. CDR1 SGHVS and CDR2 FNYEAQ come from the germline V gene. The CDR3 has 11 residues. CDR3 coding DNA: TGTGCCTGCTCCTCCGGCGGGGAGCTGTTTTTT. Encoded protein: CACSSGGELFF.

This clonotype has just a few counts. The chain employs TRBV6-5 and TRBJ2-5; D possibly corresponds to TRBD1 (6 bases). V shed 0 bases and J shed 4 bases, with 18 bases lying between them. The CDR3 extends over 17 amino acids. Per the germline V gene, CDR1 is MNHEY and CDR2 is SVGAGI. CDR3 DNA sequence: TGTGCCAGCAGTTACTCGACAGGTCACTTGGGTCCAGAGACCCAGTACTTC. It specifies CASSYSTGHLGPETQYF.

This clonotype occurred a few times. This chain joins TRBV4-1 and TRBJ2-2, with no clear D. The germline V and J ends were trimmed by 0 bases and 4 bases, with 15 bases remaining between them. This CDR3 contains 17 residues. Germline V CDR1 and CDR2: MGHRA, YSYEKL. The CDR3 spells CASSQDQTWPVTGELFF. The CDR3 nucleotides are TGCGCCAGCAGCCAAGATCAGACTTGGCCGGTCACCGGGGAGCTGTTTTTT.

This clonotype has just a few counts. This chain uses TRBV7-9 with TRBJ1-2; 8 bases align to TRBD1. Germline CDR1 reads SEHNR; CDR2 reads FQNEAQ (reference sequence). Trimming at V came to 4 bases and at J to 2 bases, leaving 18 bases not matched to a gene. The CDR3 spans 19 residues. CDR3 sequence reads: CASSSRPGQGHAINYGYTF. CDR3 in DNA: TGTGCCAGCAGCTCCCGACCCGGACAGGGCCACGCTATCAACTATGGCTACACCTTC.

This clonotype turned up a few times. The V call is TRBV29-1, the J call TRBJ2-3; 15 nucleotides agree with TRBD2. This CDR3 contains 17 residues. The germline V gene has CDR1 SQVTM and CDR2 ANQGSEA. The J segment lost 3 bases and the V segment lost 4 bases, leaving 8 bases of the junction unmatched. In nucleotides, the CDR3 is TGCAGCGTTGTAGGCGGACTAGCGGGGGGGCCGACAGATACGCAGTATTTT. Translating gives CSVVGGLAGGPTDTQYF.

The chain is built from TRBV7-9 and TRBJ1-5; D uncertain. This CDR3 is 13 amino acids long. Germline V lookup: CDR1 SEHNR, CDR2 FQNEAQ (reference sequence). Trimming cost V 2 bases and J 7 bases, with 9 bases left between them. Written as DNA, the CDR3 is TGTGCCAGCAGCTTATACGGAGCGCAGCCCCAGCATTTT. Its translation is CASSLYGAQPQHF.

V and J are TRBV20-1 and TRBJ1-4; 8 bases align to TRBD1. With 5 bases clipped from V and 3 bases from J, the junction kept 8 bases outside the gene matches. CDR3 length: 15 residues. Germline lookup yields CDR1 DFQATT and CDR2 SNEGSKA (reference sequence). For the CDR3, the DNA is TGCAGTGCTGACCCAGGGGGCTTCGCTAATGAAAAACTGTTTTTT. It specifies CSADPGGFANEKLFF.

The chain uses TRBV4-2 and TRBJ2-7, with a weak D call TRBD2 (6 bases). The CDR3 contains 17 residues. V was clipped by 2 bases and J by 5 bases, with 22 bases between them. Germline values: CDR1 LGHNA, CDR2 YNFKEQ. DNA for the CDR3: TGTGCCAGCAGCCAAACCGGGACTGATAGGATTCTTAACGAGCAGTACTTC. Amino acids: CASSQTGTDRILNEQYF.

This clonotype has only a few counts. The CDR3 loop reads CASSQPEGEDEQFF. The CDR3, as DNA: TGCGCCAGCAGCCAGCCCGAAGGGGAAGATGAGCAGTTCTTC. This chain uses TRBV4-1 with TRBJ2-1; TRBD1 is a possible D gene (5 bases). CDR3 length equals 14 residues. Germline CDR1 is MGHRA and CDR2 is YSYEKL. The germline V and J ends were trimmed by 3 bases and 8 bases, with 14 bases remaining between them.

The CDR3 is CASSRTLTTGQNTEAFF. The DNA of the CDR3 is TGCGCCAGCAGCAGAACCTTGACGACAGGGCAGAACACTGAAGCTTTCTTT. V usage is TRBV4-1 and J usage is TRBJ1-1; 7 bases align to TRBD1. The CDR3 contains 17 residues. Per germline, CDR1 MGHRA and CDR2 YSYEKL. The J segment lost 1 base and the V segment lost 5 bases, leaving 13 bases of the junction unmatched.

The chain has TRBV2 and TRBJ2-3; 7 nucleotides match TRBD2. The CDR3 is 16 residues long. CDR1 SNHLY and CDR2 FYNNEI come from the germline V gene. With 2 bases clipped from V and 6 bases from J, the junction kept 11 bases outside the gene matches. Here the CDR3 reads CASSETGLAVSDTQYF. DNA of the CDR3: TGTGCCAGCAGTGAAACTGGCCTAGCGGTGAGCGATACGCAGTATTTT.

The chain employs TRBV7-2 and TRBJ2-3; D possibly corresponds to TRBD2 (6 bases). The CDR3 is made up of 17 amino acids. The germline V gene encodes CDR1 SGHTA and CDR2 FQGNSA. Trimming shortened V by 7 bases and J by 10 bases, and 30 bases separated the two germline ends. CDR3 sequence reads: CASTAIRDPFGEEAQYF. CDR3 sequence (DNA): TGTGCCAGCACCGCCATCCGGGACCCCTTTGGGGAGGAGGCGCAGTATTTT. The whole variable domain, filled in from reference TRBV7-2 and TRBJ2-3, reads GAGVSQSPSNKVTEKGKDVELRCDPISGHTALYWYRQSLGQGLEFLIYFQGNSAPDKSGLPSDRFSAERTGGSVSTLTIQRTQQEDSAVYLCASTAIRDPFGEEAQYFGPGTRLTVL.

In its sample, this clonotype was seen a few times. The CDR3 coding sequence is TGTGCCAGTAGTATATTGACAGGACATACCTACGAGCAGTACTTC. The encoded protein is CASSILTGHTYEQYF. The chain has TRBV19 and TRBJ2-7, with D perhaps matching TRBD1 (6 bases). CDR1 is LNHDA and CDR2 is SQIVND in the germline V gene (reference sequence). The length of the CDR3 is 15 residues. V was shortened by 2 bases and J by 2 bases, with 13 bases between the two germline ends.

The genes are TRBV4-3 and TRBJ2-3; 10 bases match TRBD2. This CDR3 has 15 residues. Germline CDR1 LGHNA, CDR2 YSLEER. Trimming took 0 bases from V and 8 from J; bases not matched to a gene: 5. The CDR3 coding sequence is TGCGCCAGCAGCCAAGATAGCGGGGGGCGTGTTACGCAGTATTTT. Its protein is CASSQDSGGRVTQYF.

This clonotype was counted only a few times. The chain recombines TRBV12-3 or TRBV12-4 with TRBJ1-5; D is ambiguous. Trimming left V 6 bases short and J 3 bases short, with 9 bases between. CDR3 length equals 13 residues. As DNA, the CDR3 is TGTGCCAGCAGCCCTGGACCCAATCAGCCCCAGCATTTT. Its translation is CASSPGPNQPQHF.

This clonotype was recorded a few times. The CDR3 sequence: CSVVGLAAPHEQYF. The CDR3 coding sequence is TGCAGCGTTGTGGGACTAGCGGCCCCCCACGAGCAGTACTTC. The chain couples TRBV29-1 to TRBJ2-7, with 11 bases identical to TRBD2. Trimming cost V 4 bases and J 5 bases; bases outside gene matches: 7. CDR1 and CDR2 from the germline V gene are SQVTM and ANQGSEA. The CDR3 loop spans 14 amino acids.

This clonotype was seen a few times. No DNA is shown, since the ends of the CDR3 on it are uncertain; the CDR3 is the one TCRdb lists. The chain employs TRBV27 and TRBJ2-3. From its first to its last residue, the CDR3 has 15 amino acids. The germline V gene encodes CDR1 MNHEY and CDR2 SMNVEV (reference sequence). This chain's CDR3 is CASSLGTGITDTQYF.

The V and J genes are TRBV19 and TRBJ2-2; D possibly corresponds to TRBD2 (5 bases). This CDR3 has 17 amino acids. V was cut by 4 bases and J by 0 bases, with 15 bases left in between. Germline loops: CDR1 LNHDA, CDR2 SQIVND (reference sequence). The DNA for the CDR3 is TGTGCCAGTAGTAGAGGACTGTTCCCGGCGAACACCGGGGAGCTGTTTTTT. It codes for CASSRGLFPANTGELFF.

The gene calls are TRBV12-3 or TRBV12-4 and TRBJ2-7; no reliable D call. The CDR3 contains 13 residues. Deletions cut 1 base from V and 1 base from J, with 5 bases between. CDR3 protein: CASSLGKSYEQYV. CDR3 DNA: TGTGCCAGCAGTTTAGGGAAATCCTACGAGCAGTACGTC.

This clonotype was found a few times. The CDR3 protein is CASSPDGTQYF. The CDR3 coding sequence is TGCGCCAGCAGCCCGGACGGGACCCAGTACTTC. V and J are TRBV5-1 and TRBJ2-5, with D unclear. The CDR3 runs to 11 residues. Trimming shortened V by 4 bases and J by 7 bases, and 8 bases separated the two germline ends. Germline V gives CDR1 SGHRS, CDR2 YFSETQ.